What follows is one TCR beta chain and its context. Its target is not known. V was trimmed by 3 bases and J by 13 bases, leaving 28 bases between them. CDR3 length: 17 residues. CDR1 and CDR2 (germline): KGHSH, LQKENI. It was with a sample-barcoded 5' primer and a J-beta primer mix that a second PCR of roughly 6 to 12 cycles was run. All samples yielded 3 million or more CDR3-containing paired-end reads. TCRdb re-derived calls from the 5' RACE reads in MiXCR, one entry per CDR3 protein. Of 800,000 to 950,000 distinct CDR3 sequences in the sample, about 36% were seen once. These data are taken from a study of blood T cells in healthy people across ages. General study points: Fewer expanded clones and more diversity marked long-lived versus aged donors. A strong correlation between TCR beta diversity and naive T cell percentage was seen.

The specimen was blood. This sequence was found in a young man in good health. This chain links TRBV18 with TRBJ2-4; D is unclear. CDR3 in amino acids: CASSPLPSMESYTKQYF. CDR3 DNA: TGTGCCAGCTCACCTCTCCCCTCGATGGAATCCTATACGAAGCAGTACTTC.